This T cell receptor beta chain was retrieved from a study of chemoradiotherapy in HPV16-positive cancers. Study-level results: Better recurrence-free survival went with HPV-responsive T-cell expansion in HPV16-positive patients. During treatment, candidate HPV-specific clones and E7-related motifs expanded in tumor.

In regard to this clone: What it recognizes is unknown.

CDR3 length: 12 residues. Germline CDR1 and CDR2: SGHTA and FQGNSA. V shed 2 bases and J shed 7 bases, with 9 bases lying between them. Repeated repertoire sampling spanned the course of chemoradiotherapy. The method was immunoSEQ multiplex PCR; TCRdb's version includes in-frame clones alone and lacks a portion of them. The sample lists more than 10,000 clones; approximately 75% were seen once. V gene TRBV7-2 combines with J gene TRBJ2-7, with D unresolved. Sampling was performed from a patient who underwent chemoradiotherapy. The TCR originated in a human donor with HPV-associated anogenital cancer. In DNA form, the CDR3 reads TGTGCCAGCAGCTTACTTTCAGTGGAGCAGTACTTC. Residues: CASSLLSVEQYF.